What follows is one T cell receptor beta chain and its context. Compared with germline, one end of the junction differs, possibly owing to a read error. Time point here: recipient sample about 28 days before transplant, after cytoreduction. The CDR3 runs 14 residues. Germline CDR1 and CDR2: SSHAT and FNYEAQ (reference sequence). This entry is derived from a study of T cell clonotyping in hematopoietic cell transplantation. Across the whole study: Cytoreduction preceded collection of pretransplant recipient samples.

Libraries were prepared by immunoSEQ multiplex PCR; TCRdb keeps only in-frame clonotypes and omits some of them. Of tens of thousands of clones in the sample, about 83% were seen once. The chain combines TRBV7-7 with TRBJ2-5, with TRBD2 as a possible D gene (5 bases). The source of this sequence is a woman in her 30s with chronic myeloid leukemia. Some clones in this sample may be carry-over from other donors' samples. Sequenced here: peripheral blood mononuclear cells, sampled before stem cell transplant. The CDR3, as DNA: TGTGCTAGCAGTTCCGGACTTGGCCGGGAGACCCAGTACTTC. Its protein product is CASSSGLGRETQYF.